The TCR beta chain under discussion was sequenced for a study of T cells in Graves' hyperthyroidism and ophthalmopathy. This clonotype was seen a single time. The antigen is not known. The CDR3 has 16 amino acids. V lost 6 bases, J lost 1 base, and 8 bases stayed unmatched. CDR1 is SGHDN, CDR2 FVKESK, per germline. Findings and caveats of the study: Blood also held most thyroid clonotypes expanded beyond 0.001. Ophthalmopathy, as predicted by the model, came a median roughly 6.5 months after the prediction.

From RNA transcripts, TCR beta CDR3 regions were amplified. TCR CDR3 regions were first amplified by RT-PCR with HTBI primers. MiXCR was run by TCRdb on the multiplex PCR reads, yielding one entry per CDR3 protein. The repertoire holds about 420,000 distinct CDR3 sequences, approximately 15% seen once, with just under 8% in the top ten. What was sequenced was blood. The clonotype originates from a woman under 30 with Graves' hyperthyroidism. The gene calls are TRBV14 and TRBJ2-3; TRBD2 matches 9 bases. CDR3 in DNA: TGTGCCAGCAGTACAATAGCGGGAGCCGGCACAGATACGCAGTATTTT. The encoded protein is CASSTIAGAGTDTQYF.